This TCR beta chain was found in a study of blood T cell repertoires in COVID-19. As for the study in general: Specimens from acute and convalescent COVID-19 originated in the United States, Italy and Spain. PBMCs, B-cell-depleted T cells, or T cells provided the cDNA or gDNA that made up the material.

The method was immunoSEQ multiplex PCR; TCRdb's version includes in-frame clones alone and lacks a portion of them. The table lists a few hundred thousand clones, about three quarters of them singletons, with about 3.5% in the top ten. The CDR3 consists of 16 residues. Germline V lookup: CDR1 KGHDR, CDR2 SFDVKD. V trimming: 3 bases; J trimming: 6 bases; junction bases outside the gene matches: 7. This chain links TRBV24-1 with TRBJ2-2; 9 nucleotides line up with TRBD1. Sequencing was performed on peripheral blood. This clonotype was sampled from a woman of 80 years or more with acute or convalescent COVID-19. The CDR3 nucleotides are TGTGCCACCAGTGATCCCGGGACAGGGTACGCCGGGGAGCTGTTTTTT. Amino acid sequence: CATSDPGTGYAGELFF.